The 25 T cell receptor beta chains presented below share a single source sample, sequenced in a study of cytomegalovirus exposure and HLA in healthy donors. Use of 60 Vbeta and 13 Jbeta primers characterized the PCR. Sequenced by immunoSEQ multiplex PCR; TCRdb stores in-frame clones only, minus some. The table includes 150,000 to 170,000 clones, roughly 74% detected once. The sequenced sample was PBMCs. The receptors stem from a man younger than 35 in good health and CMV-seronegative.

The CDR3 DNA reads as TGCGCCAGCAGCTTGGAGGAGGGTGGGACCGGGGAGCTGTTTTTT. It codes for CASSLEEGGTGELFF. The V and J genes are TRBV5-1 and TRBJ2-2; possibly TRBD2 for D (6 bases). Per germline, CDR1 SGHRS and CDR2 YFSETQ. The CDR3 spans 15 residues. The ends were cut back, 0 bases at V and 5 bases at J, with 11 bases in the middle.

V gene TRBV2 combines with J gene TRBJ1-1, with D possibly TRBD1 on 6 matching bases. This CDR3 is built from 14 residues. The V end lost 4 bases, the J end lost 2 bases, and 11 bases lay between the germline ends. From germline, CDR1 is SNHLY and CDR2 FYNNEI. CDR3 sequence: CASSVLGHNTEAFF. The CDR3 bases are TGTGCCAGCAGTGTATTGGGACATAACACTGAAGCTTTCTTT.

The chain employs TRBV2 and TRBJ2-3; 8 nucleotides align to TRBD2. Germline V gene sequence: CDR1 SNHLY, CDR2 FYNNEI. V lost 6 bases to trimming and J lost 0 bases; unmatched junction nucleotides: 5. The CDR3 totals 15 residues. CDR3 sequence (DNA): TGTGCCAGCAGAACACTAGCGGATAGCACAGATACGCAGTATTTT. It encodes CASRTLADSTDTQYF.

V gene TRBV18 combines with J gene TRBJ2-5, with 7 bases lining up with TRBD1. CDR1 and CDR2 from the germline V gene are KGHSH and LQKENI. The CDR3 runs to 14 residues. V gave up 3 bases and J gave up 2 bases; unmatched junction bases: 3. The CDR3 DNA is TGTGCCAGCTCACCCCAGGGACAGCAAGAGACCCAGTACTTC. As protein: CASSPQGQQETQYF.

The genes are TRBV4-1 and TRBJ1-4; 7 bases fit TRBD1. Germline V CDR1 and CDR2: MGHRA, YSYEKL. After removal of 5 bases from V and 6 bases from J, the junction contained 9 bases not matched to a gene. The CDR3 loop spans 15 amino acids. Here the CDR3 DNA reads TGCGCCAGCAGCTCCGCGACAGGGCTGGATGAAAAACTGTTTTTT. Translated: CASSSATGLDEKLFF.

The rearrangement uses TRBV5-1 and TRBJ2-3, with D perhaps TRBD1 (5 bases). The CDR3 length is 13 residues. V was clipped by 5 bases and J by 1 base, with 8 bases between them. Germline CDR1 SGHRS, CDR2 YFSETQ. The CDR3 region is CASRDSGTDTQYF. The CDR3 nucleotides are TGCGCCAGCAGAGACAGCGGCACAGATACGCAGTATTTT.

The V and J genes are TRBV18 and TRBJ1-4; a weak D match, TRBD1 (6 bases). Trimming shortened V by 3 bases and J by 0 bases, and 8 bases separated the two germline ends. Germline assignment: CDR1 KGHSH and CDR2 LQKENI. The length of the CDR3 is 15 residues. CDR3 in amino acids: CASSPGQSTNEKLFF. In DNA, the CDR3 is TGTGCCAGCTCACCCGGACAGTCAACTAATGAAAAACTGTTTTTT.

The chain carries TRBV28 and TRBJ2-7, with D possibly being TRBD1 (8 bases). In germline, CDR1 is MDHEN, CDR2 SYDVKM. Trimming took 3 bases from V and 7 from J, leaving 25 bases between them. The CDR3 runs 17 residues. The CDR3 DNA is TGTGCCAGCAGTTTGAGAGGGGGGGGTGGACAGGGAGGAGAGCAGTACGTC. This translates into CASSLRGGGGQGGEQYV.

This clone turned up a few times. V usage is TRBV11-2 and J usage is TRBJ1-6; TRBD1 aligns across 7 bases. Trimming took 4 bases from V and 0 from J; bases not matched to a gene: 0. The CDR3 length is 15 residues. CDR1 is SGHAT, CDR2 FQNNGV, per germline. In DNA, the CDR3 is TGTGCCAGCAGCTCAGGGGGCTCCTATAATTCACCCCTCCACTTT. Protein product: CASSSGGSYNSPLHF.

The rearrangement joins TRBV5-1 to TRBJ2-2; 10 bases match TRBD1. Trimming removed 4 bases from V and 5 bases from J; junction bases left unmatched: 8. Germline-derived CDR1 and CDR2 are SGHRS and YFSETQ. The CDR3 spans 16 residues. The CDR3: CASSPPWTGGTGELFF. The CDR3 nucleotides read TGCGCCAGCAGCCCCCCGTGGACAGGGGGAACCGGGGAGCTGTTTTTT.

For this clone: One junction end disagrees with the germline gene, perhaps due to a read error. The V and J genes are TRBV7-7 and TRBJ1-3, with 10 bases lining up with TRBD1. The CDR3 spans 15 residues. Germline assignment: CDR1 SSHAT and CDR2 FNYEAQ (reference sequence). The CDR3 coding sequence is TGTGCCGGCAGCCCAGGGACAGGGGTCGGAAACACCATATATTTT. It translates to CAGSPGTGVGNTIYF.

The chain couples TRBV6-5 to TRBJ2-5; a weak D match, TRBD1 (5 bases). V was cut by 2 bases and J by 2 bases, with 9 bases left in between. This CDR3 spans 14 amino acids. Germline CDR1 reads MNHEY; CDR2 reads SVGAGI. For the CDR3, the DNA is TGTGCCAGCAGTTACACCCAGGGACAAGAGACCCAGTACTTC. Translation gives CASSYTQGQETQYF.

This clone has just one count. The chain employs TRBV5-6 and TRBJ2-2; D is possibly TRBD1 (5 bases). The CDR3 is 13 amino acids. The germline V and J ends were trimmed by 2 bases and 7 bases, with 9 bases remaining between them. In germline, CDR1 is SGHDT, CDR2 YYEEEE. CDR3 coding DNA: TGTGCCAGCAGCTTCCCAGGGAACGGGGAGCTGTTTTTT. Its translation: CASSFPGNGELFF.

The chain links TRBV28 to TRBJ1-1; possible D gene TRBD1, 5 bases. Trimming pared 3 bases from V and 4 bases from J, leaving 6 bases between. The CDR3 sequence is 12 residues long. Looked up from germline, CDR1 is MDHEN and CDR2 is SYDVKM. DNA of the CDR3: TGTGCCAGCAGTTTCAGGGCCACTGAAGCTTTCTTT. Amino acids: CASSFRATEAFF.

This clone appeared a few times. The chain uses TRBV7-9 and TRBJ2-5, with D possibly matching TRBD2 (6 bases). Germline V gene data show CDR1 as SEHNR and CDR2 as FQNEAQ (reference sequence). The CDR3 consists of 14 residues. V lost 8 bases and J 1 base, leaving 14 bases between the germline ends. CDR3 nucleotide sequence: TGTGCCAGCCAGCGGGTAGGAAGCCAAGAGACCCAGTACTTC. This codes for CASQRVGSQETQYF. The whole variable domain, filled in from reference TRBV7-9 and TRBJ2-5, reads DTGVSQNPRHKITKRGQNVTFRCDPISEHNRLYWYRQTLGQGPEFLTYFQNEAQLEKSRLLSDRFSAERPKGSFSTLEIQRTEQGDSAMYLCASQRVGSQETQYFGPGTRLLVL.

This rearrangement joins TRBV6-5 to TRBJ2-7; 8 nucleotides align to TRBD2. CDR1 is MNHEY, CDR2 SVGAGI, per germline. CDR3 length equals 15 residues. V lost 3 bases and J lost 6; bases outside the gene matches: 10. CDR3 DNA: TGTGCCAGCAGTTATACTACCGGGAGGGGATCCGAGCAGTACTTC. Its protein product is CASSYTTGRGSEQYF.

This chain links TRBV2 with TRBJ1-4, with D possibly TRBD1 on 6 matching bases. The germline gives CDR1 SNHLY, CDR2 FYNNEI. The CDR3 length is 15 residues. The ends were cut back, 7 bases at V and 5 bases at J, with 17 bases in the middle. CDR3 amino acids: CASNYRTEQNEKLFF. The CDR3 nucleotides are TGTGCCAGCAACTACAGGACAGAACAGAATGAAAAACTGTTTTTT.

The chain recombines TRBV27 with TRBJ1-1; the match to TRBD1 covers 9 bases. CDR1 and CDR2 (germline): MNHEY, SMNVEV (reference sequence). V lost 6 bases, J lost 5 bases, and 10 bases stayed unmatched. CDR3 length: 15 amino acids. This chain's CDR3 is CASRTGTGTITEAFF. In DNA, the CDR3 is TGTGCCAGCAGGACCGGGACAGGGACAATTACTGAAGCTTTCTTT.

This clone occurred a few times. This chain joins TRBV5-6 and TRBJ1-6; perhaps TRBD1 as D (5 bases). The CDR3 length is 15 residues. V lost 6 bases and J lost 2, with 12 bases in between. Germline CDR1 reads SGHDT; CDR2 reads YYEEEE. The CDR3 is CASINRGTYNSPLHF. In nucleotides, the CDR3 is TGTGCCAGCATAAACCGGGGGACCTATAATTCACCCCTCCACTTT.

The CDR3 here is CASSLSSGGPREQFF. The CDR3 bases are TGCGCCAGCAGCTTGTCAAGCGGGGGCCCCAGAGAGCAGTTCTTC. The V and J genes are TRBV5-1 and TRBJ2-1, with 8 bases matching TRBD2. This CDR3 contains 15 residues. Germline V CDR1 and CDR2: SGHRS, YFSETQ. With 1 base clipped from V and 10 bases from J, the junction kept 10 bases outside the gene matches. Complete variable domain (other parts from reference TRBV5-1 and TRBJ2-1): KAGVTQTPRYLIKTRGQQVTLSCSPISGHRSVSWYQQTPGQGLQFLFEYFSETQRNKGNFPGRFSGRQFSNSRSEMNVSTLELGDSALYLCASSLSSGGPREQFFGPGTRLTVL.

As to this clone: This same CDR3 is encoded by further DNA sequences in the sample. The chain combines TRBV29-1 with TRBJ2-5; 9 positions match TRBD2. The germline gives CDR1 SQVTM, CDR2 ANQGSEA. The CDR3 runs 14 residues. V lost 5 bases to trimming and J lost 1 base; unmatched junction nucleotides: 5. The CDR3 region is CSVCRAGGQETQYF. CDR3 DNA: TGCAGCGTTTGTAGAGCGGGGGGCCAAGAGACCCAGTACTTC. The full variable domain, completed using reference TRBV29-1 and TRBJ2-5, is SAVISQKPSRDICQRGTSLTIQCQVDSQVTMMFWYRQQPGQSLTLIATANQGSEATYESGFVIDKFPISRPNLTFSTLTVSNMSPEDSSIYLCSVCRAGGQETQYFGPGTRLLVL.

CDR3 protein: CASSLAPSSQETQYF. For the CDR3, the DNA is TGCGCCAGCAGCTTGGCACCTAGCAGCCAAGAGACCCAGTACTTC. The J gene is TRBJ2-5, the V gene TRBV5-1; tentatively, D is TRBD2 (5 bases). Germline CDR1 SGHRS, CDR2 YFSETQ. Trimming took off 0 bases at V and 1 base at J, with 10 bases between the two ends. The CDR3 is made up of 15 amino acids.

This sequence joins TRBV5-4 and TRBJ2-2; D possibly corresponds to TRBD2 (5 bases). This CDR3 region has 15 residues. Germline values: CDR1 SGHNT, CDR2 YYREEE (reference sequence). V lost 4 bases and J lost 0, with 10 bases in between. Here the CDR3 reads CASSTDSANTGELFF. CDR3 nucleotide sequence: TGTGCCAGCAGCACCGATAGCGCGAACACCGGGGAGCTGTTTTTT.

CDR3 protein: CATGKGGTSGSNEQFF. The CDR3 coding sequence is TGTGCCACCGGAAAGGGAGGGACTAGCGGTTCGAATGAGCAGTTCTTC. The V call is TRBV19, the J call TRBJ2-1; 11 bases fit TRBD2. CDR3 length: 16 amino acids. Germline V CDR1 and CDR2: LNHDA, SQIVND (reference sequence). The J segment lost 7 bases and the V segment lost 10 bases, leaving 15 bases of the junction unmatched.

V and J are TRBV7-8 and TRBJ2-7; 10 bases are a match to TRBD2. With 1 base clipped from V and 3 bases from J, the junction kept 6 bases outside the gene matches. This CDR3 spans 16 amino acids. Germline CDR1 is SGHVS and CDR2 is FQNEAQ. The CDR3: CASSLGRASGGYEQYF. The CDR3 DNA is TGTGCCAGCAGCTTAGGAAGAGCTAGCGGGGGCTACGAGCAGTACTTC. The entire variable domain, with the rest obtained from reference TRBV7-8 and TRBJ2-7, is as follows: GAGVSQSPRYKVAKRGQDVALRCDPISGHVSLFWYQQALGQGPEFLTYFQNEAQLDKSGLPSDRFFAERPEGSVSTLKIQRTQQEDSAVYLCASSLGRASGGYEQYFGPGTRLTVT.